The 22 T cell receptor beta chains below were found in one sample sequenced in a study of shared clonotypes between healthy human individuals. Only in-frame clones appear in the TCRdb table, and some are missing; sequencing was by immunoSEQ multiplex PCR. The sample lists hundreds of thousands of clones, about three quarters occurring once. Sequencing was carried out using memory CD4+ T cells sorted from blood. Subset meaning: CD45RA-negative fraction. The source is a woman aged 30 to 39 in good health.

The rearrangement joins TRBV19 to TRBJ2-5, with D maybe TRBD1 (6 bases). The CDR3 covers 14 residues. V lost 4 bases to trimming and J lost 1 base, with 10 bases between them. Germline loops: CDR1 LNHDA, CDR2 SQIVND (reference sequence). This CDR3 is CASSTTGTQETQYF. CDR3 nucleotides: TGTGCCAGTAGTACAACAGGGACCCAAGAGACCCAGTACTTC.

This clone appeared many times. The chain employs TRBV2 and TRBJ2-7; maybe TRBD1 (6 bases). The germline V and J ends were trimmed by 7 bases and 4 bases, with 14 bases remaining between them. Germline assignment: CDR1 SNHLY and CDR2 FYNNEI. This CDR3 is 13 amino acids long. The CDR3 sequence: CASTHRVAYEQYF. CDR3 DNA: TGTGCCAGCACCCACAGGGTAGCGTACGAGCAGTACTTC.

This clone was picked up a small number of times. The chain carries TRBV1 and TRBJ2-3; TRBD2 reflects the table's D call only, with no check against the DNA. TRBV1 represents a pseudogene. The CDR3 is 18 residues long. The CDR3 nucleotides read TGCACCAGCAGCGGACCGGGACTAGCGGGACGTCAGGCAGATACGCAGTATTTT. Amino acids: CTSSGPGLAGRQADTQYF.

This clone was recorded a few times. The gene calls are TRBV28 and TRBJ2-1; D is possibly TRBD1 (5 bases). The CDR3 contains 11 residues. V was shortened by 3 bases and J by 10 bases, with 7 bases between the two germline ends. From germline, CDR1 is MDHEN and CDR2 SYDVKM. The CDR3 DNA follows: TGTGCCAGCAGTTTTCACAGGGAGCAGTTCTTC. Translated, it gives CASSFHREQFF.

The chain recombines TRBV28 with TRBJ1-1, with 8 bases that match TRBD1. The CDR3 has 14 amino acids. Germline V gives CDR1 MDHEN, CDR2 SYDVKM. V shed 2 bases, J shed 6 bases, and the junction held 5 bases outside the gene matches. The CDR3 here is CASSLTGQEPEAFF. The CDR3 DNA follows: TGTGCCAGCAGTTTAACGGGACAGGAACCTGAAGCTTTCTTT.

The chain uses TRBV6-6 and TRBJ1-1, with D possibly being TRBD1 (5 bases). The germline V gene has CDR1 MNHNY and CDR2 SVGAGI (reference sequence). V was shortened by 6 bases and J by 2 bases, with 16 bases between the two germline ends. The CDR3 covers 15 residues. CDR3 in DNA: TGTGCCAGCAGAACCCATGACGGACAAAACACTGAAGCTTTCTTT. Translating gives CASRTHDGQNTEAFF.

This rearrangement joins TRBV14 to TRBJ2-7, with TRBD1 as a possible D gene (5 bases). Trimming stripped 9 bases from V and 6 bases from J, with 21 bases between. The V gene's germline CDR1 is SGHDN and CDR2 FVKESK. The CDR3 extends over 14 amino acids. CDR3 nucleotide sequence: TGTGCCAGTTTCGACGGGCAGGGAACGGGCGAGCAGTACTTC. Its translation is CASFDGQGTGEQYF.

The V and J genes are TRBV6-6 and TRBJ1-5; 7 nucleotides agree with TRBD1. The CDR3 has 16 amino acids. Germline V lookup: CDR1 MNHNY, CDR2 SVGAGI (reference sequence). V lost 7 bases and J lost 0; bases outside the gene matches: 9. CDR3 nucleotides: TGTGCCAGCATGCGGGTCTCAGGGGGTAGCAATCAGCCCCAGCATTTT. Protein product: CASMRVSGGSNQPQHF.

The chain employs TRBV5-1 and TRBJ2-1, with TRBD2 matching 11 bases. Germline loops: CDR1 SGHRS, CDR2 YFSETQ. V trimming: 4 bases; J trimming: 4 bases; junction bases outside the gene matches: 4. The CDR3 has 15 residues. The DNA for the CDR3 is TGCGCCAGCAGCCATACTAGCGGGGGATACAATGAGCAGTTCTTC. Its protein product is CASSHTSGGYNEQFF.

This clone has just one count. Other DNA variants within this sample encode the same CDR3. CDR3 DNA: TGTGCCAGCAGCCGAAACAATGAGCAGTTCTTC. Protein: CASSRNNEQFF. The chain has TRBV6-1 and TRBJ2-1; D gene ambiguous. CDR3 size: 11 residues. V gave up 6 bases and J gave up 5 bases, with 5 bases separating them. Germline V gene sequence: CDR1 MNHNS, CDR2 SASEGT.

The gene calls are TRBV6-5 and TRBJ2-2; TRBD1 aligns across 7 bases. The germline CDR1 and CDR2 sequences are MNHEY and SVGAGI. The CDR3 consists of 15 residues. J was trimmed by 0 bases and V by 6 bases; bases with no gene match: 4. This CDR3 is CASRSGTANTGELFF. The CDR3 coding sequence is TGTGCCAGCAGGTCAGGGACAGCGAACACCGGGGAGCTGTTTTTT.

The chain employs TRBV7-3 and TRBJ2-7, with D perhaps matching TRBD1 (6 bases). CDR3 length equals 17 residues. Germline CDR1 reads SGHTA; CDR2 reads FQGTGA. V dropped 3 bases and J dropped 4 bases, with 22 bases sitting between them. CDR3 coding DNA: TGTGCCAGCAGCTTGGATCTCGGACAGAACCTGGGATACGAGCAGTACTTC. Encoded protein: CASSLDLGQNLGYEQYF.

Regarding this clone: A read error likely explains this, since a far larger clone differs by one base. The same CDR3 also results from other DNA sequences found in this sample. This chain joins TRBV5-1 and TRBJ2-1, with D perhaps TRBD1 (5 bases). CDR3 length: 15 amino acids. The V end lost 2 bases, the J end lost 0 bases, and 9 bases lay between the germline ends. Germline CDR1 is SGHRS and CDR2 is YFSETQ. The DNA of the CDR3 is TGCGCCAGCAGCTTTGACAGCAGCTCCTACAATGAGCAGTTCTTC. The encoded protein is CASSFDSSSYNEQFF.

This clone was detected once. This CDR3 is missing its conserved last phenylalanine or tryptophan, likely due to a read error. The limits of the CDR3 on the DNA are not certain, so only TCRdb's listed CDR3 is given. This chain links TRBV7-8 with TRBJ1-2; the table's D call, TRBD1, has no DNA check behind it. The CDR3 length equals 13 residues, ends included. Germline V gene lookup returns CDR1 SGHVS and CDR2 FQNEAQ. The CDR3 reads CASSPGQGASFSG.

The V call is TRBV7-9, the J call TRBJ1-5, with D maybe TRBD1 (5 bases). This CDR3 spans 13 amino acids. The ends were cut back, 5 bases at V and 5 bases at J, with 10 bases in the middle. Germline V gene sequence: CDR1 SEHNR, CDR2 FQNEAQ (reference sequence). CDR3: CASSLQEDQPQHF. In DNA form, the CDR3 reads TGTGCCAGCAGCCTACAGGAAGATCAGCCCCAGCATTTT.

The rearrangement joins TRBV7-2 to TRBJ1-2, with 7 bases matching TRBD1. The germline CDR1 and CDR2 sequences are SGHTA and FQGNSA. The length of the CDR3 is 14 residues. Unmatched junction bases numbered 12, after V lost 5 bases and J lost 9 bases. The CDR3 DNA reads TGTGCCAGCAGCCCCGATCGGAGACAGGGACGCTACACCTTC. This encodes CASSPDRRQGRYTF. Based on the CDR3 plus reference TRBV7-2 and TRBJ1-2, the full variable domain is GAGVSQSPSNKVTEKGKDVELRCDPISGHTALYWYRQSLGQGLEFLIYFQGNSAPDKSGLPSDRFSAERTGGSVSTLTIQRTQQEDSAVYLCASSPDRRQGRYTFGSGTRLTVV.

The chain joins TRBV25-1 to TRBJ2-1, with a possible D match to TRBD1 (6 bases). V lost 3 bases and J lost 2, with 14 bases in between. CDR1 is MGHDK and CDR2 is SYGVNS in the germline V gene. The CDR3 is made up of 16 amino acids. CDR3 amino acids: CASSDRTVRTYNEQFF. The CDR3 nucleotides read TGTGCCAGCAGTGATAGGACAGTTAGAACCTACAATGAGCAGTTCTTC.

The rearrangement uses TRBV18 and TRBJ2-2; D might be TRBD2 (5 bases). Per the germline V gene, CDR1 is KGHSH and CDR2 is LQKENI. The V and J ends lost 5 bases and 0 bases respectively, with 13 bases between them. This CDR3 has 16 residues. CDR3 in DNA: TGTGCCAGCTCATCAGGAGCGGAAGCGAACACCGGGGAGCTGTTTTTT. Its protein is CASSSGAEANTGELFF.

The rearrangement uses TRBV27 and TRBJ1-3; D is uncertain. The CDR3 covers 14 residues. Germline CDR1 MNHEY, CDR2 SMNVEV (reference sequence). The ends were cut back, 6 bases at V and 3 bases at J, with 12 bases in the middle. The CDR3 reads CASSLAYGGNTIYF. CDR3 in DNA: TGTGCCAGCAGCCTTGCGTACGGTGGAAACACCATATATTTT.

This chain connects TRBV29-1 to TRBJ2-1; D is perhaps TRBD1 or TRBD2 (5 bases each). The CDR3 extends over 13 amino acids. The ends were cut back, 5 bases at V and 5 bases at J, with 13 bases in the middle. Germline CDR1 SQVTM, CDR2 ANQGSEA. The CDR3 DNA reads TGCAGCGTTCGTGGGACGGCGGACAATGAGCAGTTCTTC. Protein product: CSVRGTADNEQFF.

This clone was observed a few times. The chain couples TRBV5-1 to TRBJ1-4; unclear D gene. V lost 0 bases, J lost 8 bases, and 14 bases lay in between. The CDR3 length is 15 residues. CDR1 and CDR2 (germline): SGHRS, YFSETQ. The CDR3 nucleotides are TGCGCCAGCAGCTTGGGGGCAGAAGGTCGGGAAAAACTGTTTTTT. Its translation: CASSLGAEGREKLFF.

J is TRBJ1-1 and V is TRBV18; weak D call: TRBD1 (6 bases). CDR3 length: 18 amino acids. Looked up from germline, CDR1 is KGHSH and CDR2 is LQKENI. V dropped 2 bases and J dropped 4 bases, with 23 bases sitting between them. The CDR3 is CASSPAVFGGGIGTEAFF. The CDR3 region has the DNA TGTGCCAGCTCACCAGCCGTGTTCGGGGGCGGAATTGGCACTGAAGCTTTCTTT.